The source of this TCR beta chain is a study of beta chain features in type 1 diabetes. Germline lookup yields CDR1 GTSNPN and CDR2 SVGIG (reference sequence). There are 14 residues in the CDR3. With 1 base removed from V and 2 bases from J, the gap between germline ends came to 12 bases. Expressed TCRB transcripts were sequenced because the entire RNA isolate underwent reverse transcription. TCRdb's copy holds only in-frame clones and misses some; the assay was immunoSEQ multiplex PCR. The sample has approximately 150,000 clones, about 13% seen once. Comments on this clone: As yet, its antigen is unknown.

Study results and caveats: All four CD4+ subsets from Type 1 diabetes patients carried moderately but significantly shorter TCRB CDR3s. Naive, central memory and Treg TCRB repertoires seemed to resemble each other more closely in patients than they did in healthy donors.

J is TRBJ2-7 and V is TRBV30; D uncertain. The specimen was central memory CD4+ T cells from blood. The receptor was derived from a man younger than 35 with type 1 diabetes. CDR3 region: CAWSGIRITYEQYF. For the CDR3, the DNA is TGTGCCTGGAGTGGAATACGGATCACCTACGAGCAGTACTTC.